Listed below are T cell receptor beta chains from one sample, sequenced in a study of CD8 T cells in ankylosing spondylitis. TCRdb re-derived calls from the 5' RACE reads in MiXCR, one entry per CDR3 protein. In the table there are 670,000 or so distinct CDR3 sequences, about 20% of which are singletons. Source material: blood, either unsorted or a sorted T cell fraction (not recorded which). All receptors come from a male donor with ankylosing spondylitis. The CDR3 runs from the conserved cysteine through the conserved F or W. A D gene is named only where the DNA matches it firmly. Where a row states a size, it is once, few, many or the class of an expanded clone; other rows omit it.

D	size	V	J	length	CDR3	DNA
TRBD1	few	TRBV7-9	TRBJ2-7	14	CASSYPGQWYEQYF	TGTGCCAGCAGCTACCCGGGACAGTGGTACGAGCAGTACTTC
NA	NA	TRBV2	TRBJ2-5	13	CASSLAAQQTQYF	TGTGCCAGCAGCCTGGCGGCCCAGCAGACCCAGTACTTC
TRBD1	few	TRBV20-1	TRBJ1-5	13	CSASLEGAQPQHF	TGCAGTGCTAGTCTTGAGGGGGCTCAGCCCCAGCATTTT
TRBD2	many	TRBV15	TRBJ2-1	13	CATSIPSGNEQFF	TGTGCCACCAGCATCCCTAGCGGGAATGAGCAGTTCTTC
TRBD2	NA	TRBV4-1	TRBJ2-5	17	CASSQERGLAGVETQYF	TGCGCCAGCAGCCAAGAAAGAGGGCTAGCGGGGGTTGAGACCCAGTACTTC
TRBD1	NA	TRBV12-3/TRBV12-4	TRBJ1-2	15	CASSLSPRQGEGYTF	TGTGCCAGCAGTTTAAGTCCTCGACAGGGGGAAGGCTACACCTTC
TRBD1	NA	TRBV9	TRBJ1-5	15	CASSVGTGAIQPQHF	TGTGCCAGCAGCGTCGGGACAGGGGCTATTCAGCCCCAGCATTTT
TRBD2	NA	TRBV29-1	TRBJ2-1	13	CSVPGTIYNEQFF	TGCAGCGTCCCTGGGACTATCTACAATGAGCAGTTCTTC
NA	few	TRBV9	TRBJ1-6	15	CASSAHGTDDSPLHF	TGTGCCAGCAGCGCCCACGGGACGGATGATTCACCCCTCCACTTT
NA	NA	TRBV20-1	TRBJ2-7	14	CSAPDLGSSYEQYF	TGCAGTGCTCCGGATCTGGGGAGCTCCTACGAGCAGTACTTC
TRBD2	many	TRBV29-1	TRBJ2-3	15	CSVGNSGGSTDTQYF	TGCAGCGTTGGGAATAGCGGGGGAAGCACAGATACGCAGTATTTT
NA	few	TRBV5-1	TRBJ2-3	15	CASRETGRLADTQYF	TGCGCCAGCAGAGAGACAGGGAGGTTGGCGGATACGCAGTATTTT
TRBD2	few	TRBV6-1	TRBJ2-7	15	CASSAGTSVAYEQYF	TGTGCCAGCAGTGCCGGGACTAGCGTGGCCTACGAGCAGTACTTC
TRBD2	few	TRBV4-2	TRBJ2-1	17	CASSQYLTGGTYNEQFF	TGTGCCAGCAGCCAATATTTGACGGGAGGTACCTACAATGAGCAGTTCTTC
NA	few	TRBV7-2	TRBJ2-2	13	CASSLEPTGELFF	TGTGCCAGCAGCTTAGAGCCTACCGGGGAGCTGTTTTTT
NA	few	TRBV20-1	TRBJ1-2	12	CSASTDSYGYTF	TGCAGTGCTAGCACGGACAGTTATGGCTACACCTTC
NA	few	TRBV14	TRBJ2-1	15	CASSPRELAYNEQFF	TGTGCCAGCAGCCCGAGGGAACTAGCCTACAATGAGCAGTTCTTC
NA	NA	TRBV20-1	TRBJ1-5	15	CSALQKGGGNQPQHF	TGCAGTGCTCTCCAGAAGGGAGGAGGCAATCAGCCCCAGCATTTT
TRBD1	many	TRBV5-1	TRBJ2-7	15	CASSPDRGGPYEQYF	TGCGCCAGCAGCCCCGACAGGGGAGGACCCTACGAGCAGTACTTC
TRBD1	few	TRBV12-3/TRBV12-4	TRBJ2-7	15	CASTQGDRDVGEQYF	TGTGCCAGCACCCAAGGGGACAGGGATGTCGGCGAGCAGTACTTC
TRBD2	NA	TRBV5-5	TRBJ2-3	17	CASSLVVVGGAIDTQYF	TGTGCCAGCAGCTTGGTAGTTGTCGGGGGGGCCATAGATACGCAGTATTTT
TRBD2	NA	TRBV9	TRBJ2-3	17	CASSVDPAGRQTDTQYF	TGTGCCAGCAGCGTAGATCCAGCGGGACGGCAGACAGATACGCAGTATTTT
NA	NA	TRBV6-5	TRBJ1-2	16	CASSYSIGGGDYGYTF	TGTGCCAGCAGTTACTCGATCGGGGGCGGGGACTATGGCTACACCTTC
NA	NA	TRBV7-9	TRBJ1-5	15	CASSLGIGGNQPQHF	TGTGCCAGCAGCTTAGGCATTGGGGGAAATCAGCCCCAGCATTTT
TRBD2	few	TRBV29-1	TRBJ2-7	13	CSVGGEGSYEQYF	TGCAGCGTTGGAGGGGAGGGGTCCTACGAGCAGTACTTC
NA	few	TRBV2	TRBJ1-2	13	CASSVSGVYGYTF	TGTGCCAGCAGTGTGTCAGGGGTCTATGGCTACACCTTC
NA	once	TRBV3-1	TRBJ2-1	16	CASSQTRATGRDEQFF	TGTGCCAGCAGCCAAACCAGGGCAACAGGAAGGGATGAGCAGTTCTTC
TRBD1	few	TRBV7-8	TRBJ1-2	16	CASSLAVGTGTYGYTF	TGTGCCAGCAGCTTAGCGGTCGGGACAGGGACCTATGGCTACACCTTC
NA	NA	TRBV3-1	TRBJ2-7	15	CASSQDRTGHYEQYF	TGTGCCAGCAGCCAAGATCGTACGGGGCACTACGAGCAGTACTTC
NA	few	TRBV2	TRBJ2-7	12	CASKRLSYEQYF	TGTGCCAGCAAGCGGCTCTCCTACGAGCAGTACTTC